Each of the 25 T cell receptor beta chains below was sequenced from the same sample in a study of T cells in localized non-small cell lung cancer (dated by TCRdb to the early 2020s). The method was the immunoSEQ multiplex PCR assay. Not all clones reach the TCRdb copy of this immuneACCESS table, which keeps in-frame sequences only. Checked studies attribute under half of the gap to unresolved V genes and leave the rest unexplained. The sample records about 21,000 clones, around 91% of which are singletons. The ten largest make up roughly 9.1% of the sample. The sequences come from peripheral blood, collected before any cancer treatment. These receptor sequences come from a man aged 35 to 70 with stage I lung adenocarcinoma.

V usage is TRBV5-8 and J usage is TRBJ1-1; no reliable D call. V lost 1 base and J lost 6, with 10 bases in between. Germline CDR1 and CDR2: SGHTS and YDEGEE. The CDR3 runs 13 residues. The CDR3 DNA follows: TGTGCCAGCAGCTTGTCTTCTGGGGCTGAAGCTTTCTTT. This codes for CASSLSSGAEAFF.

This clone has just one count. The chain has TRBV19 and TRBJ1-1; TRBD1 matches at 9 bases. In germline, CDR1 is LNHDA, CDR2 SQIVND (reference sequence). There are 14 residues in the CDR3. Trimming cost V 6 bases and J 6 bases; bases outside gene matches: 8. The CDR3 is CASSPGQGFPEAFF. DNA for the CDR3: TGTGCCAGTAGCCCGGGACAGGGATTCCCTGAAGCTTTCTTT.

V is TRBV6-6 and J is TRBJ1-5; D is possibly TRBD1 (5 bases). Trimming shortened V by 8 bases and J by 3 bases, and 14 bases separated the two germline ends. CDR1 and CDR2 (germline): MNHNY, SVGAGI (reference sequence). The CDR3 has 14 residues. CDR3 protein: CASAPIQVNQPQHF. CDR3 nucleotides: TGTGCCAGCGCCCCAATACAGGTCAATCAGCCCCAGCATTTT.

The chain links TRBV20-1 to TRBJ2-5; D not resolved. The CDR3 runs to 11 residues. The V gene lost 5 bases and the J gene lost 4 bases, with 8 bases spanning the gap. Germline V gene lookup returns CDR1 DFQATT and CDR2 SNEGSKA (reference sequence). The CDR3 DNA reads TGCAGTGCTGGACCTTCAGAGACCCAGTACTTC. Protein product: CSAGPSETQYF.

The genes are TRBV11-2 and TRBJ1-2, with 7 nucleotides matching TRBD1. The J segment lost 5 bases and the V segment lost 4 bases, leaving 7 bases of the junction unmatched. Looked up from germline, CDR1 is SGHAT and CDR2 is FQNNGV. The CDR3 contains 14 residues. The CDR3, as DNA: TGTGCCAGCAGCTCCTCCGGGACAGCATATGGCTACACCTTC. The encoded protein is CASSSSGTAYGYTF.

The chain combines TRBV10-2 with TRBJ2-2, with TRBD1 matching 8 bases. The germline V gene has CDR1 WSHSY and CDR2 SAAADI. The CDR3 length is 15 residues. V shed 4 bases and J 5 bases; nucleotides not matched to a gene: 6. The chain's CDR3 is CASSGSRGHTGELFF. DNA of the CDR3: TGCGCCAGCAGTGGTAGCAGGGGGCATACCGGGGAGCTGTTTTTT.

The count of this clone is one. The chain combines TRBV6-1 with TRBJ2-3; no clear D gene. Trimming cost V 6 bases and J 0 bases, with 7 bases left between them. Germline CDR1 is MNHNS and CDR2 is SASEGT. The CDR3 runs 13 residues. CDR3 sequence reads: CASRETSTDTQYF. CDR3 bases: TGTGCCAGCAGGGAAACTAGCACAGATACGCAGTATTTT.

This chain connects TRBV19 to TRBJ2-1; D not resolved. The CDR3 runs to 14 residues. Trimming took 1 base from V and 6 from J, leaving 10 bases between them. The germline gives CDR1 LNHDA, CDR2 SQIVND (reference sequence). The CDR3 sequence is CASSIAILGNEQFF. The CDR3, as DNA: TGTGCCAGTAGTATAGCAATTCTTGGCAATGAGCAGTTCTTC.

This chain connects TRBV30 to TRBJ2-7; 7 bases map to TRBD1. V lost 2 bases, J lost 6 bases, and 4 bases stayed unmatched. Germline-derived CDR1 and CDR2 are GTSNPN and SVGIG (reference sequence). The CDR3 consists of 12 residues. CDR3 sequence (DNA): TGTGCCTGGAGTCTACAGGGGCTCGAGCAGTACTTC. Translation gives CAWSLQGLEQYF.

The chain combines TRBV18 with TRBJ2-2, with TRBD2 identical over 7 bases. The V gene end was trimmed by 3 bases and the J gene end by 7 bases; junction bases not matched to a gene: 11. This CDR3 spans 16 amino acids. Germline CDR1 KGHSH, CDR2 LQKENI. The CDR3 protein is CASSPSGGTPRGELFF. CDR3 DNA: TGTGCCAGCTCACCTTCCGGGGGGACCCCTCGCGGGGAGCTGTTTTTT.

The genes are TRBV19 and TRBJ1-5; 7 bases agree with TRBD1. From germline, CDR1 is LNHDA and CDR2 SQIVND (reference sequence). V gave up 3 bases and J gave up 7 bases; unmatched junction bases: 9. The length of the CDR3 is 15 residues. The CDR3 loop is CASSITGAAGQPQHF. In DNA form, the CDR3 reads TGTGCCAGTAGTATTACAGGGGCCGCGGGACAGCCCCAGCATTTT. Full variable domain (outside the CDR3, taken from reference TRBV19 and TRBJ1-5): DGGITQSPKYLFRKEGQNVTLSCEQNLNHDAMYWYRQDPGQGLRLIYYSQIVNDFQKGDIAEGYSVSREKKESFPLTVTSAQKNPTAFYLCASSITGAAGQPQHFGDGTRLSIL.

The V gene is TRBV18, the J gene TRBJ1-5, with 9 bases that match TRBD1. The junction had 7 bases not matched to a gene; V was cut back by 2 bases and J by 5 bases. The CDR3 totals 16 residues. Per the germline V gene, CDR1 is KGHSH and CDR2 is LQKENI. The chain's CDR3 is CASSPKSTGGDQPQHF. In DNA, the CDR3 is TGTGCCAGCTCACCAAAAAGTACAGGGGGCGATCAGCCCCAGCATTTT.

The chain is built from TRBV30 and TRBJ1-5; possibly TRBD1 for D (6 bases). V was cut by 3 bases and J by 6 bases, with 15 bases left in between. The CDR3 sequence is 14 residues long. The germline V gene has CDR1 GTSNPN and CDR2 SVGIG (reference sequence). DNA of the CDR3: TGTGCCTGGAGCCGCGGACAGTTAAGTCAGCCCCAGCATTTT. It codes for CAWSRGQLSQPQHF.

The chain employs TRBV19 and TRBJ2-7, with unresolved D. Trimming took 1 base from V and 7 from J, leaving 17 bases between them. Germline V gene data show CDR1 as LNHDA and CDR2 as SQIVND (reference sequence). This CDR3 is 15 amino acids long. CDR3 nucleotide sequence: TGTGCCAGTAGTATAGGACCGTTCGAGGCAGAAGAGCAGTACTTC. This encodes CASSIGPFEAEEQYF.

V gene TRBV5-1 combines with J gene TRBJ2-1; 10 bases are shared with TRBD2. Germline CDR1 is SGHRS and CDR2 is YFSETQ. The CDR3 sequence is 18 residues long. Trimming removed 0 bases from V and 0 bases from J; junction bases left unmatched: 6. The CDR3 DNA sequence: TGCGCCAGCAGCTTGGGTGGACTAGCGGTTCTCTCCTACAATGAGCAGTTCTTC. Its protein is CASSLGGLAVLSYNEQFF.

The chain links TRBV5-4 to TRBJ2-5, with 7 bases fitting TRBD1. The germline V gene encodes CDR1 SGHNT and CDR2 YYREEE (reference sequence). Germline trimming cut 0 bases from V and 5 bases from J; bases unmatched to any gene: 4. CDR3 length equals 14 residues. The CDR3 DNA reads as TGTGCCAGCAGCTTGGAGGGGGCGGGTGAGACCCAGTACTTC. Its translation is CASSLEGAGETQYF. The full variable domain, with the rest looked up from reference TRBV5-4 and TRBJ2-5, is ETGVTQSPTHLIKTRGQQVTLRCSSQSGHNTVSWYQQALGQGPQFIFQYYREEENGRGNFPPRFSGLQFPNYSSELNVNALELDDSALYLCASSLEGAGETQYFGPGTRLLVL.

DNA of the CDR3: TGTGCCAGCAGCCCGTACCGGGGTATCACAGATACGCAGTATTTT. This translates into CASSPYRGITDTQYF. The rearrangement links TRBV7-6 to TRBJ2-3; weak D call: TRBD2 (5 bases). Germline-derived CDR1 and CDR2 are SGHVS and FNYEAQ. V gave up 5 bases and J gave up 2 bases, with 14 bases separating them. The CDR3 has 15 residues.

V gene TRBV7-8 combines with J gene TRBJ1-1; no clear D. The CDR3 length is 14 residues. Germline loops: CDR1 SGHVS, CDR2 FQNEAQ. Between the trimmed V and J ends, which lost 0 bases and 10 bases, there was a span of 15 bases. The CDR3 here is CASSLASLGTGAFF. The CDR3 nucleotides read TGTGCCAGCAGCTTAGCGAGCTTGGGTACCGGAGCTTTCTTT.

The chain recombines TRBV6-5 with TRBJ2-3; 7 bases align to TRBD1. With 10 bases clipped from V and 3 bases from J, the junction kept 10 bases outside the gene matches. Per germline, CDR1 MNHEY and CDR2 SVGAGI. This CDR3 is 14 amino acids long. CDR3 coding DNA: TGTGCCACCAAATGGGACAGACTTACAGATACGCAGTATTTT. Translation: CATKWDRLTDTQYF.

The gene calls are TRBV5-1 and TRBJ1-4, with 7 bases aligning to TRBD1. J was trimmed by 4 bases and V by 1 base; bases with no gene match: 4. There are 15 residues in the CDR3. Germline CDR1 and CDR2: SGHRS and YFSETQ. For the CDR3, the DNA is TGCGCCAGCAGCTTGCTTGGACAGGATAATGAAAAACTGTTTTTT. This gives the protein CASSLLGQDNEKLFF.

The chain employs TRBV5-1 and TRBJ2-3; D is perhaps TRBD2 (5 bases). Germline values: CDR1 SGHRS, CDR2 YFSETQ. CDR3 length equals 17 residues. V lost 0 bases and J 0 bases, leaving 14 bases between the germline ends. The CDR3 nucleotides are TGCGCCAGCAGCTTGGCCTTCAGCCGGGGAAGCACAGATACGCAGTATTTT. Residues: CASSLAFSRGSTDTQYF.

This clone was recorded only once. The V call is TRBV5-4, the J call TRBJ2-5, with TRBD2 as a possible D gene (6 bases). V shed 3 bases and J shed 5 bases, with 14 bases lying between them. CDR3 length equals 14 residues. Germline V CDR1 and CDR2: SGHNT, YYREEE (reference sequence). The DNA of the CDR3 is TGTGCCAGCAGCTCTCTTAATGGAGGGGAGACCCAGTACTTC. This gives the protein CASSSLNGGETQYF.

The sample holds one count of this clone. The chain joins TRBV11-2 to TRBJ2-3; D perhaps matches TRBD2 (5 bases). CDR1 is SGHAT, CDR2 FQNNGV, per germline. V was shortened by 5 bases and J by 2 bases, with 14 bases between the two germline ends. The CDR3 loop spans 15 amino acids. This CDR3 is CASSQGLPLTDTQYF. The CDR3 DNA reads as TGTGCCAGCAGCCAAGGACTCCCCCTCACAGATACGCAGTATTTT.

The chain joins TRBV19 to TRBJ2-7; 9 nucleotides line up with TRBD1. Per the germline V gene, CDR1 is LNHDA and CDR2 is SQIVND (reference sequence). The CDR3 extends over 12 amino acids. Trimming at V came to 11 bases and at J to 3 bases, leaving 5 bases not matched to a gene. In DNA, the CDR3 is TGTGCCGGCCGGGACAGGGTCTACGAGCAGTACTTC. Residues: CAGRDRVYEQYF.

The gene calls are TRBV27 and TRBJ2-3, with 11 bases identical to TRBD2. The V gene end was trimmed by 3 bases and the J gene end by 5 bases; junction bases not matched to a gene: 4. CDR1 and CDR2 from the germline V gene are MNHEY and SMNVEV (reference sequence). This CDR3 has 15 residues. The CDR3 spells CASSLGLAVVDTQYF. The CDR3 DNA reads as TGTGCCAGCAGTTTGGGACTAGCGGTGGTAGATACGCAGTATTTT.